These T cell receptor beta chains were read from a single sample in a study of blood T cell repertoires in COVID-19. Sequenced by immunoSEQ multiplex PCR; TCRdb stores in-frame clones only, minus some. The sample holds hundreds of thousands of clones, around 90% seen once. The sample taken for sequencing was peripheral blood. The source is a woman between 50 and 59 years old with COVID-19, enrolled during active disease. Each CDR3 is given with its conserved first and last residue. The order of the fields is J gene, D gene, V gene, clone size, CDR3 protein, CDR3 DNA. D genes are given only for firm matches. Only part of the rows carry a size: once, few, many, or a class if the clone is expanded.

>TRBJ2-3|TRBD2|TRBV5-1|once
CASSPAAGGTDTQYF
TGCGCCAGCAGCCCGGCCGCGGGGGGGACAGATACGCAGTATTTT
>TRBJ2-3|TRBD2|TRBV4-1|-
CASSQRLAGGPTDTQYF
TGCGCCAGCAGCCAAAGACTAGCGGGGGGTCCCACAGATACGCAGTATTTT
>TRBJ1-2|TRBD1|TRBV6-1|-
CASSEQGALDGYTF
TGTGCCAGCAGTGAACAGGGGGCCTTGGATGGCTACACCTTC
>TRBJ1-5|-|TRBV5-1|-
CASSLNGGEGQPQHF
TGCGCCAGCAGCTTGAATGGTGGAGAAGGCCAGCCCCAGCATTTT
>TRBJ2-2|-|TRBV4-1|-
CASSLNLMTGELFF
TGCGCCAGCAGCCTAAATCTAATGACCGGGGAGCTGTTTTTT
>TRBJ2-7|TRBD1|TRBV5-1|-
CASTPRTGDYEQYF
TGCGCCAGCACGCCGAGGACAGGCGACTACGAGCAGTACTTC
>TRBJ1-2|TRBD1|TRBV9|-
CASSEGGTGGIKDGYTF
TGTGCCAGCAGCGAAGGGGGGACAGGGGGCATTAAGGATGGCTACACCTTC
>TRBJ1-2|TRBD1|TRBV28|-
CASSSGTVYYGYTF
TGTGCCAGCAGTTCCGGGACAGTATACTATGGCTACACCTTC
>TRBJ1-1|-|TRBV27|-
CASRDRDFTEAFF
TGTGCCAGCAGGGACAGAGATTTCACTGAAGCTTTCTTT
>TRBJ1-1|-|TRBV19|-
CASSIGGSNTEAFF
TGTGCCAGTAGTATTGGGGGGTCGAACACTGAAGCTTTCTTT
>TRBJ1-2|-|TRBV12-3/TRBV12-4|once
CASSRYYGYTF
TGTGCCAGCAGTCGGTACTATGGCTACACCTTC
>TRBJ1-2|TRBD1|TRBV9|-
CASSVGGQGRRYGYTF
TGTGCCAGCAGCGTAGGGGGACAGGGTCGTCGGTATGGCTACACCTTC
>TRBJ2-2|TRBD1|TRBV4-1|-
CASSQTTGTGELFF
TGCGCCAGCAGCCAAACGACAGGGACCGGGGAGCTGTTTTTT
>TRBJ2-2|-|TRBV10-2|-
CASRGGGGTGELFF
TGCGCCAGCCGTGGAGGGGGTGGCACCGGGGAGCTGTTTTTT
>TRBJ1-6|-|TRBV15|-
CATSREVMTGNSPLHF
TGTGCCACCAGCAGAGAGGTTATGACGGGGAATTCACCCCTCCACTTT
>TRBJ2-1|TRBD1|TRBV13|-
CASSLTGTGENEQFF
TGTGCCAGCAGCTTGACCGGGACAGGGGAGAATGAGCAGTTCTTC
>TRBJ1-5|TRBD1|TRBV3-1/TRBV3-2|few
CASSLDRVGAQHF
TGTGCCAGCAGCCTCGACAGGGTGGGGGCCCAGCATTTT
>TRBJ2-3|TRBD1|TRBV6-6|-
CASSSPSGTGSDTQYF
TGTGCCAGCAGTTCACCGTCCGGGACAGGGTCCGATACGCAGTATTTT
>TRBJ2-2|-|TRBV30|-
CAWKAGGTGELFF
TGTGCCTGGAAGGCAGGGGGGACCGGGGAGCTGTTTTTT
>TRBJ1-2|TRBD1|TRBV2|-
CATRTARTGGYTF
TGTGCCACCCGCACGGCCAGGACAGGCGGCTACACCTTC
>TRBJ1-1|-|TRBV18|-
CASSTLMTEAFF
TGTGCCAGCTCAACCCTAATGACTGAAGCTTTCTTT
>TRBJ1-6|-|TRBV12-5|-
CASGLGASTPLHF
TGTGCTAGTGGTTTGGGGGCTTCGACACCCCTCCACTTT
>TRBJ1-2|TRBD1|TRBV19|-
CASHQGGAGLYGYTF
TGTGCCAGCCATCAGGGGGGTGCTGGTTTGTATGGCTACACCTTC
>TRBJ2-7|-|TRBV5-1|-
CASSLVVTSYEQYF
TGCGCCAGCAGCTTGGTCGTTACTTCCTACGAGCAGTACTTC
>TRBJ2-3|TRBD1|TRBV30|-
CAWSAYRGSLADTQYF
TGTGCCTGGAGTGCATACAGGGGGAGTTTGGCAGATACGCAGTATTTT
>TRBJ2-3|-|TRBV11-3|-
CASSSQGADTQYF
TGTGCCAGCAGCTCACAGGGTGCAGATACGCAGTATTTT
>TRBJ1-1|-|TRBV30|-
CVQRRGTEAFF
TGTGTCCAGAGGAGGGGAACTGAAGCTTTCTTT
>TRBJ1-1|-|TRBV11-2|-
CASSLPGAQAFF
TGTGCCAGCAGCCTACCTGGGGCGCAAGCTTTCTTT
>TRBJ1-2|-|TRBV3-1/TRBV3-2|-
CASATRGTGDGYTF
TGTGCCAGCGCCACAAGGGGCACAGGAGATGGCTACACCTTC
>TRBJ2-3|TRBD2|TRBV3-1/TRBV3-2|-
CASSQDINGLAGGQGTDTQYF
TGTGCCAGCAGCCAAGATATAAATGGACTAGCGGGGGGTCAAGGGACAGATACGCAGTATTTT
>TRBJ1-6|-|TRBV14|-
CASSQAGSSNSPLHF
TGTGCCAGCAGCCAAGCGGGGAGTTCCAATTCACCCCTCCACTTT
>TRBJ2-7|-|TRBV30|-
CAWSVQPPPLEQYF
TGTGCCTGGAGTGTACAGCCCCCGCCCCTCGAGCAGTACTTC
>TRBJ1-2|-|TRBV2|-
CASSEGRLLGYTF
TGTGCCAGCAGTGAAGGGCGGCTGTTGGGCTACACCTTC
>TRBJ1-2|-|TRBV5-4|-
CASSLGLARNYTF
TGTGCCAGCAGCTTGGGCCTAGCCCGAAACTACACCTTC
>TRBJ2-1|-|TRBV24-1|-
CATSGSGPSYNEQFF
TGTGCCACCAGTGGGAGCGGACCCTCCTACAATGAGCAGTTCTTC
>TRBJ2-4|-|TRBV21-1|-
CASRRLAKNIQYF
TGTGCCAGCAGAAGACTAGCCAAAAACATTCAGTACTTC
>TRBJ2-1|TRBD2|TRBV24-1|-
CATSSSGGSDNEQFF
TGTGCCACATCCTCCAGCGGGGGGTCTGACAATGAGCAGTTCTTC
>TRBJ1-5|-|TRBV4-1|-
CASSLTGREAQPQHF
TGCGCCAGCAGCCTTACGGGCAGGGAGGCTCAGCCCCAGCATTTT
>TRBJ1-2|TRBD1|TRBV6-5|-
CASKKQGVKGYTF
TGTGCCAGCAAGAAACAGGGGGTTAAGGGCTACACCTTC
>TRBJ1-1|TRBD1|TRBV27|-
CASSLRGTGEAFF
TGTGCCAGCAGTTTAAGAGGGACAGGGGAAGCTTTCTTT